This TCR beta chain was retrieved from a study of sequential checkpoint blockade in melanoma. As for the study in general: Twenty-two patients had matched tumor biopsies before treatment and at week 13 after nivolumab or ipilimumab alone. Study results and caveats: Patients with week-13 increases in T-cell fraction and clonality benefited about 30 times more often.

Documented treatment: randomized to nivolumab then ipilimumab (arm A) or the reverse (arm B). Sequenced by immunoSEQ multiplex PCR; TCRdb stores in-frame clones only, minus some. The top ten clones hold roughly 9.9% of a sample with several thousand clones, 20% of them seen once. As for this clone: Antigen unknown.

The receptor's source is a human donor with melanoma. The specimen was tumor tissue (inferred from file names), collected from a patient given nivolumab and ipilimumab in sequence.

CDR3 sequence: CASSSSRDGETQYF. The CDR3 DNA is TGTGCCAGCAGTTCGTCAAGGGACGGGGAGACCCAGTACTTC. The J gene is TRBJ2-5, the V gene TRBV28; either TRBD1 or TRBD2 may supply D (5 bases each). Trimming took off 4 bases at V and 5 bases at J, with 14 bases between the two ends. There are 14 residues in the CDR3. Germline values: CDR1 MDHEN, CDR2 SYDVKM.